Sequencing of this TCR beta chain was carried out in a study of blood T cell repertoires in COVID-19. About the study: T cells, B-cell-depleted T cells, or PBMCs provided the cDNA or gDNA that served as material.

Germline CDR1 and CDR2: SGHTS and YDEGEE. The CDR3 loop spans 14 amino acids. V trimming: 4 bases; J trimming: 4 bases; junction bases outside the gene matches: 5. Those enrolled, adults aged 18 to 89 years, came from about two dozen US areas. Cohorts were based on clinical histories the participants reported. In the source study's methods: Amplification of reference gene primers provided the estimated nucleated cell counts. Profiling relied on immunoSEQ multiplex PCR, and the TCRdb table lists in-frame clones only, not all of them. D and trimming were read from the DNA, whereas the V and J calls and clone size are those reported in that table. Among hundreds of thousands of clones listed, roughly 90% were seen once.

This receptor was identified in a woman aged 30 to 39 who had recovered from COVID-19. Sequencing used PBMCs or T cells enriched from blood (not recorded which). This rearrangement joins TRBV5-8 to TRBJ1-1, with 9 bases matching TRBD1. CDR3 in DNA: TGTGCCAGCAGCGGACAGGGGAGGGTCACTGAAGCTTTCTTT. Its translation: CASSGQGRVTEAFF.